This TCR beta chain was identified in a study of siplizumab effects on memory and regulatory T cells (dated by TCRdb to the late 2010s). Concerning the study at large: The study examined how the anti-CD2 antibody siplizumab affects alloreactive T-cell subsets in allogeneic mixed lymphocyte reactions built from human PBMCs.

The library was built by means of the immunoSEQ multiplex PCR assay. About 9.1 x 10^4 TCR templates per sample were assayed on the deep sequencing platform. Genomic DNA extracted from sorted T cells was used for TCRbeta CDR3 sequencing. In the original analysis: The R programming language was used for the clonal analysis of the TCRbeta CDR3 data. Unstimulated samples were compared with post-reaction CFSE-low samples to define alloreactive CD4+ and CD8+ clones. Regulatory or non-regulatory origin of alloreactive CD4+ clones was assigned by matching sequences to the sorted unstimulated Treg and non-Treg repertoires. In its TCRdb copy, this immuneACCESS table keeps in-frame sequences only and misses some clones. Where compared with another copy, unresolved V genes explain less than half of these, and the others have no known cause. V and J calls and clone size come straight from that table; D and trimming were deduced from the DNA. Recorded for this sample are some 100,000 clones; 80% to 95% of them occurred a single time. Roughly 7.1% of the sample is in the top ten clones.

About this clone: It lacks a known antigen. No base qualities exist here, and no much larger clone lies one base off it.

What the work shows at the level of the full study, not this receptor alone: Compared with memory T cells, unstimulated naive T cells appeared more diverse, and naive cells seemed to make a substantial contribution to the alloresponse. For roughly 75-97% of proliferating CD4+ or CD8+ clones, no naive or memory phenotype could be assigned. Because sequences below about 10^-5 frequency were poorly captured, only a minor fraction of alloreactive clones could be mapped to unstimulated subsets. In reactions with siplizumab, an average of 68.8% of mappable alloreactive CD4+ clones were Treg-derived, compared with around 30% in control reactions. The suppressive function of proliferating Tregs from siplizumab cultures was not functionally confirmed. Siplizumab significantly reduced the cumulative frequency of alloreactive sequences traceable to unstimulated CD4+ memory T cells.

Sorted unstimulated T cells, along with proliferating T cells recovered from mixed lymphocyte reactions, underwent TCRbeta CDR3 sequencing. Fresh whole blood from 9 to 10 HLA-typed healthy donors served as the source for isolating PBMCs. The cysteine opens and the phenylalanine closes a CDR3 of 18 amino acids. Just CDR3 DNA is preserved here, 54 bases in frame from base 1. The germline V gene yields SGHNT for CDR1 and YENEEA for CDR2. Compared with germline, V lacks 5 bases and J lacks 6 bases; bases without a gene match: 14. This clonotype was sampled from a human donor in good health. The sequence is built from TRBV11-3 and TRBJ1-5; the junction holds 12 bases that match TRBD1. Sequenced material: CD8+ T cells sorted from blood. The nucleotides are TGTGCCAGCAGCCTATTCCATCCGGGACAGGGGGCGGTTCAGCCCCAGCATTTT. It specifies CASSLFHPGQGAVQPQHF.